This TCR beta chain was captured in a study of cytomegalovirus exposure and HLA in healthy donors. Overall study findings and caveats: Among donors in an Asian-associated ancestry cluster, a later analysis reportedly found fewer N-insertions than the approximately 670-donor mean. Fewer than 20,000 TCR beta sequences were associated with HLA alleles at 0.05 false discovery rate in a later analysis. Most subjects had HLA-A and HLA-B alleles reportedly predicted accurately by TCR beta sequences. A few V segments could not be told apart, such as TRBV6-2 and TRBV6-3, and were left out.

This CDR3 region has 13 residues. Germline V lookup: CDR1 SEHNR, CDR2 FQNEAQ (reference sequence). V was clipped by 3 bases and J by 8 bases, with 10 bases between them. About this clone: What it binds is not known.

The PCR contained 60 Vbeta and 13 Jbeta primers. The data were produced by immunoSEQ multiplex PCR, yet TCRdb's version contains in-frame clones alone and is incomplete. Its table lists 130,000 to 150,000 clones. The source is a male donor in good health and CMV-seronegative. Sequencing was carried out using PBMCs. This chain links TRBV7-9 with TRBJ1-4, with D possibly TRBD1 on 5 matching bases. The CDR3 here is CASSLGGEEKLFF. CDR3 DNA: TGTGCCAGCAGCTTGGGGGGTGAAGAAAAACTGTTTTTT.